A selection of T cell receptor beta chains follows, all from one sample in a study of regulatory T cells in long-lasting Graves disease. TCRdb processed the multiplex PCR reads anew with MiXCR; each CDR3 protein has one entry. The sample lists 400,000 to 500,000 distinct CDR3 sequences, 21% seen once, with approximately 14% in the top ten. Sequencing used peripheral blood mononuclear cells (PBMCs), obtained when the disease was refractory, from a patient treated with antithyroid drugs. These receptors all stem from a female donor with Graves disease. Both conserved end residues are part of each CDR3. A D gene is named only where the DNA matches it firmly. The size of a clone is reported for some rows only, either as once, few or many, or as a class for expanded clones.

TRBV20-1	TRBJ2-3	-	TRBD2	CSARLAATITDMQYF	TGCAGTGCGAGACTAGCGGCTACTATCACAGATATGCAGTATTTT
TRBV28	TRBJ1-5	many	-	CASSYDISGDQPQHF	TGTGCCAGCAGTTACGACATCTCTGGCGATCAGCCCCAGCATTTT
TRBV7-9	TRBJ2-5	-	TRBD1	CASSLTGQHQETQYF	TGTGCCAGCAGCTTGACGGGACAGCACCAAGAGACCCAGTACTTC
TRBV7-2	TRBJ2-7	many	-	CASSLVQGTYEQYF	TGTGCCAGCAGCTTAGTTCAGGGAACCTACGAGCAGTACTTC
TRBV9	TRBJ1-4	-	-	CASSVGLRDPLFF	TGTGCCAGCAGCGTAGGATTGAGGGACCCTCTGTTTTTT
TRBV7-2	TRBJ1-4	many	-	CASSYRDEKLFF	TGTGCCAGCAGCTACCGGGATGAAAAACTGTTTTTT
TRBV27	TRBJ2-3	once	TRBD2	CATSDLAGTSTDTQYF	TGTGCCACCAGTGACCTAGCGGGGACTAGCACAGATACGCAGTATTTT
TRBV5-1	TRBJ2-3	-	-	CASSSPTGRTDTQYF	TGCGCCAGCAGCTCGCCGACAGGGAGGACAGATACGCAGTATTTT
TRBV28	TRBJ1-2	many	TRBD1	CASSFRGGAYGYTF	TGTGCCAGCAGTTTCAGAGGGGGCGCTTATGGCTACACCTTC
TRBV6-5	TRBJ2-3	-	-	CASSYLFPGTDTQYF	TGTGCCAGCAGTTACTTATTTCCAGGCACAGATACGCAGTATTTT
TRBV2	TRBJ2-3	few	TRBD2	CASSESSGRRRDTQYF	TGTGCCAGCAGTGAGTCTAGCGGGAGAAGAAGAGATACGCAGTATTTT
TRBV20-1	TRBJ1-2	-	TRBD1	CSARTQGLLYGYTF	TGCAGTGCTAGAACACAGGGGTTACTCTATGGCTACACCTTC
TRBV25-1	TRBJ2-2	-	-	CASSEWEEGANTGELFF	TGTGCCAGCAGTGAATGGGAGGAGGGGGCGAACACCGGGGAGCTGTTTTTT
TRBV7-9	TRBJ1-4	many	-	CASSLEVKLFF	TGTGCCAGCAGCTTAGAGGTGAAACTGTTTTTT
TRBV6-1	TRBJ2-7	few	-	CAAAMEQATYEQYF	TGTGCCGCAGCAATGGAACAGGCCACCTACGAGCAGTACTTC
TRBV20-1	TRBJ1-1	-	-	CSARDPSNTEAFF	TGCAGTGCTAGGGACCCATCGAACACTGAAGCTTTCTTT
TRBV4-1	TRBJ2-2	few	-	CASSQEARNTGELFF	TGCGCCAGCAGCCAAGAAGCCCGAAACACCGGGGAGCTGTTTTTT
TRBV15	TRBJ1-4	once	-	CATSRDENGGGEKLFF	TGTGCCACCAGCAGAGATGAAAACGGGGGTGGGGAAAAACTGTTTTTT
TRBV5-5	TRBJ2-7	-	TRBD1	CASSWDRMWEQYF	TGTGCCAGCAGCTGGGACAGGATGTGGGAGCAGTACTTC
TRBV7-9	TRBJ1-4	-	-	CASSSDSSTNEKLFF	TGTGCCAGCAGCTCCGACTCCTCAACTAATGAAAAACTGTTTTTT
TRBV4-1	TRBJ2-1	few	-	CASSLSQGSYNEQFF	TGCGCCAGCAGCCTAAGCCAGGGCTCCTACAATGAGCAGTTCTTC
TRBV5-1	TRBJ2-7	-	-	CASSPVEGPYEQYF	TGCGCCAGCAGCCCCGTAGAGGGACCCTACGAGCAGTACTTC
TRBV4-1	TRBJ1-1	-	-	CASSQEATTGGLNTEAFF	TGCGCCAGCAGCCAAGAGGCGACCACAGGCGGTTTGAACACTGAAGCTTTCTTT
TRBV2	TRBJ2-7	many	-	CASSVNSQLYEQYF	TGTGCCAGCAGTGTTAATAGCCAACTCTACGAGCAGTACTTC
TRBV3-1	TRBJ2-7	many	-	CASSQSDSYEQYF	TGTGCCAGCAGCCAATCGGACAGCTACGAGCAGTACTTC
TRBV2	TRBJ2-2	-	TRBD1	CATGTGGEIGELFF	TGTGCCACTGGGACAGGAGGCGAGATCGGGGAGCTGTTTTTT
TRBV28	TRBJ1-2	many	-	CASSTLQANYGYTF	TGTGCCAGCAGTACCCTACAGGCCAACTATGGCTACACCTTC
TRBV3-1	TRBJ2-7	few	-	CASSQDEVQVPSGQYF	TGTGCCAGCAGCCAAGATGAGGTACAGGTCCCTTCCGGGCAGTACTTC